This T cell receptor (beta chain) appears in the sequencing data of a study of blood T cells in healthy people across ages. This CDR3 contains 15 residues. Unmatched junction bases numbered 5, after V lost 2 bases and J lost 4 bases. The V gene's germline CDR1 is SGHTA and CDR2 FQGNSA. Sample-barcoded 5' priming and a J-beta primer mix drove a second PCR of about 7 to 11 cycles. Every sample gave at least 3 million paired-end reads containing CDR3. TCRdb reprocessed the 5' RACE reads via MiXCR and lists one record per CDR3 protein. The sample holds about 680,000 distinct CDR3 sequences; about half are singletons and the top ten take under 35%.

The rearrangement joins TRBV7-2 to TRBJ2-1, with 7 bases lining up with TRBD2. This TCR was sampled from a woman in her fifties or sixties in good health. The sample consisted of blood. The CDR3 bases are TGTGCCAGCAGCTTACAGCGGGGAGCTTACAATGAGCAGTTCTTC. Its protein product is CASSLQRGAYNEQFF.